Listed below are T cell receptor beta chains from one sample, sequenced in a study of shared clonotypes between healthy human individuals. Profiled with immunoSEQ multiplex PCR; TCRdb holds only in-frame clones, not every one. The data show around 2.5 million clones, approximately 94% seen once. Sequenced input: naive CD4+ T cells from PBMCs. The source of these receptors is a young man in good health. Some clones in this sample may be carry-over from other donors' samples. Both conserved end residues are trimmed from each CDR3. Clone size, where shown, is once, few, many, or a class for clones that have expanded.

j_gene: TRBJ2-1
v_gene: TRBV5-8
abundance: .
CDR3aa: ASSLLARSEQF

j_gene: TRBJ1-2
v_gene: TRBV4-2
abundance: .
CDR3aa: ASSQDSGSGTNYGYT

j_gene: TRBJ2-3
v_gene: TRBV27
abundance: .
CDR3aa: ASAPGGSLTDTQY

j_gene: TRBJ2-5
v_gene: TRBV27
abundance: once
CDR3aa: ASSLHPGTGQETQY

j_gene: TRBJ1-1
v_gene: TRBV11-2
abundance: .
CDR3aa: ASSFGEGNTEAF

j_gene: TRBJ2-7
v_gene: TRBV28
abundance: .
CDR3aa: AAGASGSSYEQY

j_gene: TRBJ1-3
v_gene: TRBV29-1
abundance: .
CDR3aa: SVGQSSGNTIY

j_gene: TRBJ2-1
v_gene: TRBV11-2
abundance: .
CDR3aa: ASSFGGRGNEQF

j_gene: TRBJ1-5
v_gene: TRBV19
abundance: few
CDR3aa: ASSILPLGPGAGNQPQH

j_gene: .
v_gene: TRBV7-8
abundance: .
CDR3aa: ASSLDRDRSEQY

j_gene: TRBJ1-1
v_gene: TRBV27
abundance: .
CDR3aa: ASSLLGTEAF

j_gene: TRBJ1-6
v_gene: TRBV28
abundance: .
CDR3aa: ASTPGMFSGALH

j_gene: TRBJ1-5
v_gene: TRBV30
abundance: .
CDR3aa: AWSPEYSNQPQH

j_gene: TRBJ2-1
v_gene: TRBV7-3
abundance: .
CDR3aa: ASSLLASGSPNEQF

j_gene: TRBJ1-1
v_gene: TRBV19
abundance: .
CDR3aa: ASSLSTGGEPEAF

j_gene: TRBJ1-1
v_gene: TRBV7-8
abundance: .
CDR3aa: ASSFGTGTEAF